Presented here are 11 T cell receptor beta chains from one specimen sequenced in a study of blood T cell repertoires in COVID-19. Data came from immunoSEQ multiplex PCR; TCRdb stores just in-frame clones and leaves some out. The table lists some 200,000 clones, roughly nine tenths of them singletons. Sequences were obtained from peripheral blood. These receptors all stem from a woman in her 70s with acute or convalescent COVID-19.

The V gene is TRBV5-1, the J gene TRBJ2-1, with a tentative D call TRBD2 (6 bases). The CDR3 sequence is 14 residues long. V lost 7 bases and J 0 bases, leaving 11 bases between the germline ends. Germline assignment: CDR1 SGHRS and CDR2 YFSETQ. CDR3 nucleotides: TGCGCCAGCGGGGCGGAGGGCTCCTACAATGAGCAGTTCTTC. Translating gives CASGAEGSYNEQFF.

The chain joins TRBV5-1 to TRBJ1-2; D remains ambiguous. Germline assignment: CDR1 SGHRS and CDR2 YFSETQ. Between the trimmed V and J ends, which lost 4 bases and 1 base, there was a span of 20 bases. The CDR3 runs to 17 residues. The CDR3 is CASSQGRRDPNNYGYTF. In DNA, the CDR3 is TGCGCCAGCAGCCAAGGAAGACGGGATCCCAATAACTATGGCTACACCTTC.

J is TRBJ1-1 and V is TRBV5-5; 11 nucleotides line up with TRBD1. Germline V gene lookup returns CDR1 SGHKS and CDR2 YYEKEE (reference sequence). This CDR3 comprises 19 residues. V was clipped by 3 bases and J by 0 bases; unmatched bases: 13. Here the CDR3 DNA reads TGTGCCAGCAGCTATCACCAATACCGGGACAGGGGGATGAACACTGAAGCTTTCTTT. As protein: CASSYHQYRDRGMNTEAFF.

CDR3 in DNA: TGTGCCAGCAGCTTCGGTCTAGCGGGGGGTAATGAGCAGTTCTTC. Residues: CASSFGLAGGNEQFF. The rearrangement joins TRBV6-5 to TRBJ2-1, with 11 bases fitting TRBD2. J was trimmed by 7 bases and V by 6 bases; bases with no gene match: 8. This CDR3 has 15 amino acids. Germline CDR1 and CDR2: MNHEY and SVGAGI.

This chain connects TRBV5-4 to TRBJ1-1, with D tentatively TRBD1 (5 bases). This CDR3 contains 12 residues. The germline V and J ends were trimmed by 4 bases and 6 bases, with 10 bases remaining between them. Germline assignment: CDR1 SGHNT and CDR2 YYREEE (reference sequence). DNA for the CDR3: TGTGCCAGCAGCGGTACAGGATCTGAAGCTTTCTTT. Protein product: CASSGTGSEAFF.

This chain connects TRBV18 to TRBJ1-6; the D is unclear. The CDR3 contains 13 residues. V lost 1 base and J lost 8, with 6 bases in between. CDR1 and CDR2 from the germline V gene are KGHSH and LQKENI. Written as DNA, the CDR3 is TGTGCCAGCTCACCACGAGTGGATTCACCCCTCCACTTT. Its translation is CASSPRVDSPLHF.

The V and J genes are TRBV2 and TRBJ1-1, with TRBD1 as a possible D gene (6 bases). Germline CDR1 SNHLY, CDR2 FYNNEI. This CDR3 region has 15 residues. Trimming stripped 4 bases from V and 0 bases from J, with 12 bases between. CDR3 amino acids: CASSVRDTMNTEAFF. The CDR3 DNA reads as TGTGCCAGCAGTGTTAGGGACACCATGAACACTGAAGCTTTCTTT. The variable domain in full, with the rest retrieved from reference TRBV2 and TRBJ1-1, is EPEVTQTPSHQVTQMGQEVILRCVPISNHLYFYWYRQILGQKVEFLVSFYNNEISEKSEIFDDQFSVERPDGSNFTLKIRSTKLEDSAMYFCASSVRDTMNTEAFFGQGTRLTVV.

The chain has TRBV24-1 and TRBJ2-2, with D perhaps matching TRBD1 (5 bases). Germline V gene data show CDR1 as KGHDR and CDR2 as SFDVKD. The CDR3 is 16 amino acids. V dropped 10 bases and J dropped 4 bases, with 21 bases sitting between them. CDR3 in DNA: TGTGCCACTCAACCCAACGTAAGGGGAAGCACCGGGGAGCTGTTTTTT. It is translated as CATQPNVRGSTGELFF.

The rearrangement links TRBV5-4 to TRBJ2-7; unclear D gene. V was pared by 0 bases and J by 3 bases, with 7 bases between. This CDR3 comprises 13 residues. Germline CDR1 reads SGHNT; CDR2 reads YYREEE (reference sequence). Here the CDR3 DNA reads TGTGCCAGCAGCTTGGAGCCCGTCTACGAGCAGTACTTC. Its protein is CASSLEPVYEQYF.

The chain links TRBV27 to TRBJ2-7; 10 bases fit TRBD1. The CDR3 has 13 residues. Germline V gives CDR1 MNHEY, CDR2 SMNVEV (reference sequence). Trimming cost V 7 bases and J 5 bases; bases outside gene matches: 5. The CDR3 spells CASTPDRGDEQYF. CDR3 coding DNA: TGTGCCAGCACCCCGGACAGGGGGGACGAGCAGTACTTC.

The chain employs TRBV18 and TRBJ2-7, with a possible D match to TRBD1 (5 bases). Between the trimmed V and J ends, which lost 3 bases and 6 bases, there was a span of 12 bases. The CDR3 length is 13 residues. From germline, CDR1 is KGHSH and CDR2 LQKENI. This chain's CDR3 is CASSPLTEGEQYF. CDR3 sequence (DNA): TGTGCCAGCTCACCCCTGACAGAAGGCGAGCAGTACTTC.